The next 13 T cell receptor beta chains were all read from a single sample in a study of blood T cell repertoires in COVID-19. Produced via immunoSEQ multiplex PCR; TCRdb's table is partial and in-frame only. The table includes around 400,000 clones, approximately 87% detected once. The source material was peripheral blood. All receptors derive from a woman aged 55-70 years with COVID-19, enrolled during active disease.

This rearrangement joins TRBV9 to TRBJ2-3; TRBD2 might be the D (6 bases). Trimming cost V 4 bases and J 4 bases, with 16 bases left between them. The CDR3 sequence is 15 residues long. The germline gives CDR1 SGDLS, CDR2 YYNGEE. CDR3 sequence reads: CASSLGRTIADTQYF. In DNA, the CDR3 is TGTGCCAGCAGCTTAGGGAGGACTATAGCAGATACGCAGTATTTT.

The J gene is TRBJ2-1, the V gene TRBV5-6, with TRBD1 matching over 12 bases. This CDR3 has 18 residues. The trim removed 0 bases at V and 2 bases at J, leaving 6 bases unmatched. The germline V gene has CDR1 SGHDT and CDR2 YYEEEE. CDR3 coding DNA: TGTGCCAGCAGCTTGGCCCCGGGACAGGGGGCAACCTACAATGAGCAGTTCTTC. As protein: CASSLAPGQGATYNEQFF.

The chain is built from TRBV6-6 and TRBJ2-7; no clear D gene. CDR3 length equals 11 residues. The V gene's germline CDR1 is MNHNY and CDR2 SVGAGI (reference sequence). V was trimmed by 6 bases and J by 0 bases, leaving 3 bases between them. As DNA, the CDR3 is TGTGCCAGCAGCGTCTCCTACGAGCAGTACTTC. It specifies CASSVSYEQYF.

This chain joins TRBV11-2 and TRBJ2-2; 7 bases are a match to TRBD2. Trimming cost V 5 bases and J 0 bases; bases outside gene matches: 9. The CDR3 has 17 amino acids. The germline V gene encodes CDR1 SGHAT and CDR2 FQNNGV. Here the CDR3 DNA reads TGTGCCAGCAGCCCCGGGGGAAGCGGGGCGAACACCGGGGAGCTGTTTTTT. Amino acid sequence: CASSPGGSGANTGELFF.

The chain combines TRBV6-1 with TRBJ1-2; TRBD1 might be the D (6 bases). With 1 base removed from V and 4 bases from J, the gap between germline ends came to 13 bases. CDR1 is MNHNS, CDR2 SASEGT, per germline. The CDR3 covers 15 residues. CDR3 in amino acids: CASSEVSAGAYGYTF. CDR3 bases: TGTGCCAGCAGTGAAGTATCGGCAGGGGCCTATGGCTACACCTTC.

In DNA form, the CDR3 reads TGTGCCAGCAGCACGGGGAGCGATCTGGGTGGAAACACCATATATTTT. The encoded protein is CASSTGSDLGGNTIYF. The J gene is TRBJ1-3, the V gene TRBV5-4, with D unclear. The CDR3 covers 16 residues. Trimming left V 4 bases short and J 3 bases short, with 17 bases between. CDR1 and CDR2 (germline): SGHNT, YYREEE (reference sequence).

J is TRBJ2-7 and V is TRBV6-6; TRBD1 is a possible D gene (6 bases). CDR3 length: 16 residues. V was shortened by 6 bases and J by 6 bases, with 24 bases between the two germline ends. Germline CDR1 and CDR2: MNHNY and SVGAGI (reference sequence). In nucleotides, the CDR3 is TGTGCCAGCAGCAGTTCAGGTCAAGGGACAAGGACCGAGCAGTACTTC. This codes for CASSSSGQGTRTEQYF.

This chain links TRBV15 with TRBJ2-3, with D perhaps TRBD2 (5 bases). CDR1 is LNHNV and CDR2 is YYDKDF in the germline V gene (reference sequence). The CDR3 sequence is 16 residues long. V gave up 0 bases and J gave up 4 bases, with 14 bases separating them. CDR3 region: CATSRDSGGRPDTQYF. The CDR3 DNA reads as TGTGCCACCAGCAGAGATTCCGGAGGCCGGCCAGATACGCAGTATTTT.

The chain couples TRBV20-1 to TRBJ1-1, with D hard to call. Germline loops: CDR1 DFQATT, CDR2 SNEGSKA (reference sequence). Trimming removed 0 bases from V and 7 bases from J, with 6 bases in between. This CDR3 comprises 11 residues. The CDR3, as DNA: TGCAGTGCTAGAGATTTGAGTGAAGCTTTCTTT. Its translation: CSARDLSEAFF.

In its sample, this clone was seen a few times. This chain joins TRBV9 and TRBJ1-3, with TRBD1 as a possible D gene (5 bases). The CDR3 spans 17 residues. Germline V gene sequence: CDR1 SGDLS, CDR2 YYNGEE. V was clipped by 0 bases and J by 0 bases, with 13 bases between them. DNA for the CDR3: TGTGCCAGCAGCGTAGAAGGGGTATCAAGCTCTGGAAACACCATATATTTT. Protein product: CASSVEGVSSSGNTIYF.

The rearrangement uses TRBV7-2 and TRBJ2-1; 11 positions agree with TRBD2. The length of the CDR3 is 16 residues. The V gene end was trimmed by 1 base and the J gene end by 5 bases; junction bases not matched to a gene: 4. Germline V gene sequence: CDR1 SGHTA, CDR2 FQGNSA. CDR3 coding DNA: TGTGCCAGCAGCTTAGGGGTAGCGGGGGGGAACAATGAGCAGTTCTTC. The encoded protein is CASSLGVAGGNNEQFF.

The chain links TRBV27 to TRBJ1-6; D remains ambiguous. Trimming left V 0 bases short and J 7 bases short, with 13 bases between. Germline CDR1 is MNHEY and CDR2 is SMNVEV (reference sequence). This CDR3 is built from 16 residues. CDR3 sequence (DNA): TGTGCCAGCAGTTTATCTGGGTGGACTACCAATTCACCCCTCCACTTT. It codes for CASSLSGWTTNSPLHF.

V is TRBV18 and J is TRBJ2-3; a possible D gene is TRBD1 (5 bases). This CDR3 spans 14 amino acids. The ends were cut back, 4 bases at V and 0 bases at J, with 8 bases in the middle. Germline V gives CDR1 KGHSH, CDR2 LQKENI. CDR3 DNA sequence: TGTGCCAGCTCACTAGGGGATAGCACAGATACGCAGTATTTT. Protein sequence: CASSLGDSTDTQYF. Variable domain in full (rest from reference TRBV18 and TRBJ2-3): NAGVMQNPRHLVRRRGQEARLRCSPMKGHSHVYWYRQLPEEGLKFMVYLQKENIIDESGMPKERFSAEFPKEGPSILRIQQVVRGDSAAYFCASSLGDSTDTQYFGPGTRLTVL.